These 17 T cell receptor beta chains were sequenced from one sample in a study of tumour-infiltrating T cells in Burkitt lymphoma. Assay used: immunoSEQ multiplex PCR; TCRdb lists only in-frame clones, some missing. This table holds thousands of clones, 85% to 90% found once. Sequenced: tumor tissue. The receptors originated from a human donor with Burkitt lymphoma.

In its sample, this clone was seen once. The rearrangement uses TRBV7-9 and TRBJ2-1, with 11 bases matching TRBD2. CDR1 and CDR2 (germline): SEHNR, FQNEAQ (reference sequence). Trimming removed 0 bases from V and 8 bases from J; junction bases left unmatched: 6. This CDR3 has 16 residues. The CDR3 DNA follows: TGTGCCAGCAGCTTAGCGCTGGCTAGCGGGGGGTATGAGCAGTTCTTC. Amino acids: CASSLALASGGYEQFF.

CDR3 amino acids: CASSPRGGLYTDTQYF. The CDR3 nucleotides are TGTGCCAGCAGCCCGCGCGGGGGCCTCTACACAGATACGCAGTATTTT. This sequence joins TRBV14 and TRBJ2-3, with D tentatively TRBD2 (7 bases). Per germline, CDR1 SGHDN and CDR2 FVKESK. Trimming removed 4 bases at V and 2 bases at J, with 16 bases between. The CDR3 contains 16 residues.

Only a few counts were recorded for this clone. The rearrangement joins TRBV14 to TRBJ1-1, with 7 bases lining up with TRBD1. Germline loops: CDR1 SGHDN, CDR2 FVKESK. The CDR3 is 15 residues long. Trimming took 0 bases from V and 8 from J; bases not matched to a gene: 9. The CDR3 sequence is CASSQDLMTGREAFF. The DNA for the CDR3 is TGTGCCAGCAGCCAAGACTTGATGACAGGGCGGGAAGCTTTCTTT.

The rearrangement links TRBV5-1 to TRBJ2-6, with D possibly being TRBD2 (5 bases). CDR1 and CDR2 (germline): SGHRS, YFSETQ. The CDR3 runs 14 residues. Trimming removed 7 bases at V and 0 bases at J, with 8 bases between. In DNA, the CDR3 is TGCGCCAGCTCCGGGGTCTCTGGGGCCAACGTCCTGACTTTC. Protein product: CASSGVSGANVLTF.

This clone was detected only once. V is TRBV9 and J is TRBJ2-5, with 10 bases aligning to TRBD2. This CDR3 is built from 17 residues. The trim removed 1 base at V and 4 bases at J, leaving 10 bases unmatched. Germline-derived CDR1 and CDR2 are SGDLS and YYNGEE. The CDR3, as DNA: TGTGCCAGCAGCGTATCGAGGACTAGCGGCCGTAGAGAGACCCAGTACTTC. Its translation is CASSVSRTSGRRETQYF.

The V call is TRBV11-3, the J call TRBJ2-1; 8 nucleotides align to TRBD1. Trimming cost V 1 base and J 2 bases; bases outside gene matches: 1. Germline V gene data show CDR1 as SGHNT and CDR2 as YENEEA. CDR3 size: 15 residues. The CDR3 nucleotides are TGTGCCAGCAGCTTAGCCAGGGGGCCCTACAATGAGCAGTTCTTC. Amino acids: CASSLARGPYNEQFF.

This clone has just one count. The gene calls are TRBV7-9 and TRBJ2-5; D might be TRBD2 (6 bases). CDR3 length equals 15 residues. Between the trimmed V and J ends, which lost 1 base and 4 bases, there was a span of 13 bases. Germline assignment: CDR1 SEHNR and CDR2 FQNEAQ (reference sequence). In nucleotides, the CDR3 is TGTGCCAGCAGCTTAGGGTCTGGGGGGATAGAGACCCAGTACTTC. This encodes CASSLGSGGIETQYF.

This clone has more than one count but fewer than ten. The V gene is TRBV4-2, the J gene TRBJ2-1; weak D call: TRBD1 (5 bases). Looked up from germline, CDR1 is LGHNA and CDR2 is YNFKEQ. Between the trimmed V and J ends, which lost 4 bases and 9 bases, there was a span of 10 bases. This CDR3 is 12 amino acids long. In DNA, the CDR3 is TGTGCCAGCAGCCCTCTAGGGGTTGAGCAGTTCTTC. It is translated as CASSPLGVEQFF.

This sequence joins TRBV7-3 and TRBJ2-7, with D possibly called TRBD1 or TRBD2 (5 bases each). Per germline, CDR1 SGHTA and CDR2 FQGTGA. V was shortened by 8 bases and J by 3 bases, with 17 bases between the two germline ends. The CDR3 has 14 residues. The CDR3 DNA follows: TGTGCCAGCGCCCCGGGACCAGGGAACTACGAGCAGTACTTC. Translation: CASAPGPGNYEQYF. The complete variable domain, with remaining parts taken from reference TRBV7-3 and TRBJ2-7, reads GAGVSQTPSNKVTEKGKYVELRCDPISGHTALYWYRQSLGQGPEFLIYFQGTGAADDSGLPNDRFFAVRPEGSVSTLKIQRTERGDSAVYLCASAPGPGNYEQYFGPGTRLTVT.

The chain has TRBV2 and TRBJ1-1, with unresolved D. V was trimmed by 3 bases and J by 2 bases, leaving 7 bases between them. CDR3 length equals 13 residues. Germline assignment: CDR1 SNHLY and CDR2 FYNNEI. The CDR3 region is CASSEGINTEAFF. Written as DNA, the CDR3 is TGTGCCAGCAGTGAGGGCATTAACACTGAAGCTTTCTTT.

This clone occurred a few times. This sequence joins TRBV9 and TRBJ1-1; D is undetermined. The ends were cut back, 0 bases at V and 8 bases at J, with 17 bases in the middle. The CDR3 is made up of 15 amino acids. CDR1 and CDR2 from the germline V gene are SGDLS and YYNGEE. The CDR3 loop is CASSVEGLRLGEAFF. The CDR3 DNA sequence: TGTGCCAGCAGCGTAGAAGGTCTGAGGTTAGGGGAAGCTTTCTTT.

The genes are TRBV4-1 and TRBJ1-1; unclear D gene. This CDR3 is built from 15 residues. V lost 4 bases to trimming and J lost 0 bases, with 12 bases between them. CDR1 is MGHRA, CDR2 YSYEKL, per germline. The CDR3 nucleotides are TGCGCCAGCAGCCTCGAGGGCAGCATGAACACTGAAGCTTTCTTT. Amino acid sequence: CASSLEGSMNTEAFF.

The chain uses TRBV9 and TRBJ1-6; D is unresolved. Looked up from germline, CDR1 is SGDLS and CDR2 is YYNGEE. CDR3 length equals 13 residues. The V and J ends lost 1 base and 8 bases respectively, with 7 bases between them. CDR3 in amino acids: CASSVLPDSPLHF. The CDR3 region has the DNA TGTGCCAGCAGCGTACTTCCGGATTCACCCCTCCACTTT.

This rearrangement joins TRBV5-1 to TRBJ1-5; 7 positions match TRBD1. CDR1 and CDR2 from the germline V gene are SGHRS and YFSETQ. The junction had 7 bases not matched to a gene; V was cut back by 4 bases and J by 0 bases. CDR3 size: 16 residues. CDR3: CASSEGTVGSNQPQHF. Here the CDR3 DNA reads TGCGCCAGCAGCGAGGGGACAGTGGGTAGCAATCAGCCCCAGCATTTT.

The V gene is TRBV10-2, the J gene TRBJ2-3, with D uncertain. This CDR3 contains 16 residues. Germline CDR1 WSHSY, CDR2 SAAADI. V gave up 0 bases and J gave up 1 base, with 11 bases separating them. CDR3 protein: CASSESPWLRTDTQYF. In nucleotides, the CDR3 is TGCGCCAGCAGTGAGTCTCCTTGGTTGCGCACAGATACGCAGTATTTT.

The chain couples TRBV2 to TRBJ1-6; weak D call: TRBD1 (5 bases). The V end was cut by 3 bases, the J end by 10 bases, with 13 bases between. The CDR3 length is 14 residues. Germline V gene lookup returns CDR1 SNHLY and CDR2 FYNNEI. CDR3 loop: CASSDLGRDSPLHF. Written as DNA, the CDR3 is TGTGCCAGCAGTGATTTGGGCAGGGACTCACCCCTCCACTTT.

The chain links TRBV6-6 to TRBJ2-1; 10 positions agree with TRBD2. Per germline, CDR1 MNHNY and CDR2 SVGAGI (reference sequence). J was trimmed by 10 bases and V by 2 bases; bases with no gene match: 11. This CDR3 spans 16 amino acids. The CDR3 nucleotides are TGTGCCAGCAGTTACGGGTTGGGAGCGGGGGGGGTGGAGCAGTTCTTC. The encoded protein is CASSYGLGAGGVEQFF.